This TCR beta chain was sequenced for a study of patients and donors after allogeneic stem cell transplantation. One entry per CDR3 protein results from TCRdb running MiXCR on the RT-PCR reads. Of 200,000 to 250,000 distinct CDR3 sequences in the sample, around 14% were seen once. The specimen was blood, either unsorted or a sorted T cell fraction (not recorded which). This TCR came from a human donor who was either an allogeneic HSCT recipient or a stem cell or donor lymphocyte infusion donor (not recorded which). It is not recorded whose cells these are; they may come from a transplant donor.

CDR3 coding DNA: TGTGCCAGCAGCTCCCGCGGGCCGTTTGGGGCAGATACGCAGTATTTT. The encoded protein is CASSSRGPFGADTQYF. The J gene is TRBJ2-3, the V gene TRBV13; a possible D gene is TRBD2 (5 bases). V lost 4 bases to trimming and J lost 4 bases, with 18 bases between them. CDR1 and CDR2 from the germline V gene are PRHDT and FYEKMQ (reference sequence). The CDR3 sequence is 16 residues long.